This T cell receptor (beta chain) was sequenced during a study of T cell repertoires in cytomegalovirus infection. The wider study: Indications of both CMV infection and matching HLA type were provided by public TCR beta signatures.

Findings and caveats of the study: Pooled public TCR beta family frequency picked out CMV carriers with the relevant HLA. Dominating the ex vivo response were TCR beta clonotypes that were CMV-specific and HLA-C-restricted.

V shed 6 bases, J shed 9 bases, and the junction held 17 bases outside the gene matches. CDR3 length: 16 amino acids. Germline CDR1 reads MNHEY; CDR2 reads SVGEGT. One entry per CDR3 protein results from TCRdb running MiXCR on the reads. Of 150,000 to 200,000 distinct CDR3 sequences listed, approximately 15% are singletons. About this clonotype itself: Its antigen is unknown.

Sequencing was carried out using PBMCs. This receptor was identified in a human donor in good health (CMV status not recorded). Some clones in this sample may be carry-over from other donors' samples. V and J are TRBV6-2 or TRBV6-3 and TRBJ2-1, with 7 nucleotides matching TRBD2. The CDR3 nucleotides are TGTGCCAGCAGCTTGCGACCCTCCTACCGGGGGGTTGAGCAGTTCTTC. This encodes CASSLRPSYRGVEQFF.